This T cell receptor (beta chain) was identified in a study of siplizumab effects on memory and regulatory T cells. Study findings and constraints: Whether the proliferating Tregs (from siplizumab cultures) were suppressive was not confirmed.

Germline V gives CDR1 SQVTM, CDR2 ANQGSEA. Trimming stripped 5 bases from V and 0 bases from J, with 10 bases between. The CDR3 length is 14 residues. TCRdb's copy holds only in-frame clones and misses some; the assay was immunoSEQ multiplex PCR. The sample contains around 100,000 clones, 94% of which appear only once. Comments on this clone: Its target is unknown.

The sequence was obtained from a human donor in good health. The sequenced sample consisted of non-Treg CD4+ T cells sorted from blood. This sequence joins TRBV29-1 and TRBJ1-4; TRBD1 might be the D (5 bases). The CDR3 region is CSVKWGTTNEKLFF. The CDR3 DNA follows: TGCAGCGTTAAATGGGGGACAACTAATGAAAAACTGTTTTTT.